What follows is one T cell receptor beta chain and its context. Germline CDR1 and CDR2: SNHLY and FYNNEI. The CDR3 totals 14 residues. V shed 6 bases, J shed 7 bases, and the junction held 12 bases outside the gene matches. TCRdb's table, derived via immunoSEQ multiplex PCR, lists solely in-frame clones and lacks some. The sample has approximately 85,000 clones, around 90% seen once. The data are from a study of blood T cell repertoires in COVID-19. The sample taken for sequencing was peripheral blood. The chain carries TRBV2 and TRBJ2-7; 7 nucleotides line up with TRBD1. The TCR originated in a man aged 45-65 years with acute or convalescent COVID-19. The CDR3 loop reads CASSVDRTLGEQYF. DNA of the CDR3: TGTGCCAGCAGCGTGGACAGGACTTTGGGAGAGCAGTACTTC.